This TCR beta chain was identified in a study of blood T cell repertoires in COVID-19. Sequencing used immunoSEQ multiplex PCR; TCRdb keeps in-frame clones, though not all of them. Of about 230,000 clones in the sample, more than 65% are singletons; the top ten hold about 1.5%. Germline CDR1 MNHEY, CDR2 SMNVEV (reference sequence). The CDR3 runs 14 residues. V was trimmed by 3 bases and J by 8 bases, leaving 16 bases between them. This TCR was sampled from a middle-aged woman who had recovered from COVID-19. V usage is TRBV27 and J usage is TRBJ1-2; a weak D match, TRBD1 (5 bases). Material for sequencing was peripheral blood. The CDR3 spells CASSFHEQANGYTF. The DNA for the CDR3 is TGTGCCAGCAGTTTCCACGAACAGGCGAACGGCTACACCTTC.